The present T cell receptor (beta chain) was sequenced within a study of blood T cell repertoires in COVID-19. Study in general: Samples representing acute and convalescent COVID-19 were sourced from the United States, Italy and Spain. From T cells, B-cell-depleted T cells, or PBMCs came the material, which was cDNA or gDNA.

In the source study's methods: Researchers report that nucleated cell counts were estimated from reference gene primer amplification. The repertoire was sequenced with immunoSEQ multiplex PCR; TCRdb's copy has only in-frame clones and lacks some. The V and J calls and the clone size are those of that table, but D and trimming were determined from the DNA. The top ten hold roughly 15% of the sample, which has around 65,000 clones, 86% seen once. Only one count was recorded for this clone. V was pared by 2 bases and J by 6 bases, with 10 bases between. Germline V gives CDR1 SGHNT, CDR2 YYREEE (reference sequence). This CDR3 region has 13 residues.

The chain links TRBV5-4 to TRBJ2-3, with D tentatively TRBD1 (5 bases). The sequenced material came from peripheral blood. The TCR sequence derives from a human donor in a cohort sampled during active COVID-19. CDR3 residues: CASSFRVTDTQYF. The CDR3 DNA sequence: TGTGCCAGCAGCTTCAGGGTGACTGATACGCAGTATTTT.